This T cell receptor (beta chain) emerged from a study of cytomegalovirus exposure and HLA in healthy donors. Turning to the study itself: A preliminary data release comprised tens of millions of unique TCRs obtained from HLA-typed donors.

Whole-study results and caveats: Reports described diagnosis of cytomegalovirus status by the classifier as highly specific and sensitive.

Concerning this clone itself: Antigen: not known.

The CDR3 runs to 14 residues. The V and J ends lost 2 bases and 3 bases respectively, with 10 bases between them. Germline CDR1 is MNHEY and CDR2 is SVGAGI. The PCR had 60 Vbeta and 13 Jbeta primers. Assay used: immunoSEQ multiplex PCR; TCRdb lists only in-frame clones, some missing. The table has 100,000 or so clones, about 16% seen once. This clonotype was sampled from a female donor in good health and CMV-seronegative. The sequenced material came from PBMCs. The V call is TRBV6-5, the J call TRBJ1-2, with D uncertain. The CDR3 region has the DNA TGTGCCAGCAGTTACGGCAGTTTGGACTATGGCTACACCTTC. This encodes CASSYGSLDYGYTF.